The clone carrying this T cell receptor (beta chain) has a count of ten or more. Its antigen is undetermined. RNA served as the template for amplifying TCR beta CDR3 regions. In the first round, RT-PCR was carried out with HTBI primers, and a multiplex PCR formed the second round. TCRdb redid the calling of the multiplex PCR reads with MiXCR, one entry per CDR3 protein. The sample holds almost 400,000 distinct CDR3 sequences, around 16% seen once. The data are from a study of Graves' ophthalmopathy and Graves' hyperthyroidism. Notes on the study in general: The model forecast ophthalmopathy progression, reaching around 66% sensitivity and 72% to 80% specificity. A model of 13 signatures distinguished ophthalmopathy from stable hyperthyroidism at approximately 89% sensitivity and approximately 77% specificity.

The CDR3 runs to 16 residues. The V and J ends lost 6 bases and 6 bases, in that order; junction bases with no gene match: 9. Germline CDR1 reads WNHNN; CDR2 reads SYGVQD (reference sequence). Source material: peripheral blood. This sequence was found in a woman aged 18-29 years with Graves' ophthalmopathy. This rearrangement joins TRBV10-1 to TRBJ2-2, with 11 positions matching TRBD1. The CDR3 DNA reads TGCGCCAGCAGCCCCCCTCGGGGACAGGGGGCCGGGGAGCTGTTTTTT. It specifies CASSPPRGQGAGELFF.